These 26 T cell receptor beta chains originate from one sample sequenced in a study of T cells in Graves' hyperthyroidism and ophthalmopathy. TCR beta CDR3 regions were amplified from RNA. HTBI primers were used for first-round RT-PCR of the TCR CDR3. TCRdb analysed the multiplex PCR reads with MiXCR anew, one entry per CDR3 protein. The sample has approximately 210,000 distinct CDR3 sequences, over 15% seen once. Sequenced: blood. The receptor source for this set is a man in his fifties or sixties with Graves' hyperthyroidism.

The rearrangement joins TRBV4-2 to TRBJ1-5, with a tentative D call TRBD1 (5 bases). Germline CDR1 LGHNA, CDR2 YNFKEQ. The CDR3 has 13 residues. V dropped 5 bases and J dropped 7 bases, with 12 bases sitting between them. The CDR3 here is CASSSNWGQPQHF. The CDR3 DNA sequence: TGTGCCAGCAGCTCAAATTGGGGGCAGCCCCAGCATTTT.

This clonotype was observed at least ten times. J is TRBJ2-1 and V is TRBV28; weak D call: TRBD1 (5 bases). The length of the CDR3 is 13 residues. Germline assignment: CDR1 MDHEN and CDR2 SYDVKM. The V end was cut by 6 bases, the J end by 8 bases, with 14 bases between. The CDR3 loop reads CASRGHLVYEQFF. For the CDR3, the DNA is TGTGCCAGCAGAGGACACCTTGTCTATGAGCAGTTCTTC.

This clonotype has ten or more counts. This chain connects TRBV18 to TRBJ2-1; D is uncertain. The V and J ends lost 3 bases and 3 bases respectively, with 6 bases between them. CDR1 is KGHSH, CDR2 LQKENI, per germline. CDR3 length equals 13 residues. The DNA of the CDR3 is TGTGCCAGCTCACCTTGGGACTACAATGAGCAGTTCTTC. Protein sequence: CASSPWDYNEQFF.

This clonotype was seen ten or more times. The CDR3: CASTDQGRLIYNEQFF. The CDR3 nucleotides read TGTGCCAGCACCGACCAGGGGCGACTGATCTACAATGAGCAGTTCTTC. The chain combines TRBV28 with TRBJ2-1, with a tentative D call TRBD1 (6 bases). Germline CDR1 MDHEN, CDR2 SYDVKM. The CDR3 loop spans 16 amino acids. The ends were cut back, 7 bases at V and 3 bases at J, with 19 bases in the middle.

This clonotype was counted at least ten times. The chain carries TRBV28 and TRBJ2-7; D call uncertain. Trimming pared 5 bases from V and 6 bases from J, leaving 17 bases between. Germline V CDR1 and CDR2: MDHEN, SYDVKM. The CDR3 is 14 amino acids. The chain's CDR3 is CASSARRSPTEQYF. DNA of the CDR3: TGTGCCAGCAGTGCCCGGCGCTCCCCAACCGAGCAGTACTTC.

This clonotype was recorded at least ten times. The gene calls are TRBV20-1 and TRBJ2-1, with TRBD2 matching 11 bases. Unmatched junction bases numbered 7, after V lost 5 bases and J lost 4 bases. The CDR3 contains 15 residues. CDR1 DFQATT and CDR2 SNEGSKA come from the germline V gene (reference sequence). The CDR3 DNA is TGCAGTGCTCCCGGCGGGACTAGCGGTTACAATGAGCAGTTCTTC. Its protein product is CSAPGGTSGYNEQFF.

J is TRBJ1-5 and V is TRBV11-2, with D perhaps matching TRBD1 (6 bases). CDR3 length: 13 residues. Looked up from germline, CDR1 is SGHAT and CDR2 is FQNNGV. V dropped 5 bases and J dropped 5 bases, with 10 bases sitting between them. The CDR3 DNA is TGTGCCAGCAGCCTTAACAGGGATCAGCCCCAGCATTTT. This encodes CASSLNRDQPQHF.

J is TRBJ2-3 and V is TRBV12-3 or TRBV12-4, with D perhaps TRBD1 or TRBD2 (5 bases each). The length of the CDR3 is 14 residues. Between the trimmed V and J ends, which lost 6 bases and 6 bases, there was a span of 16 bases. The CDR3 region has the DNA TGTGCCAGCAGACCCCCCGAGGGGTACGATACGCAGTATTTT. This gives the protein CASRPPEGYDTQYF.

The CDR3 reads CSASVTSGNQPQHF. CDR3 nucleotide sequence: TGCAGTGCTAGCGTCACTTCGGGCAATCAGCCCCAGCATTTT. The gene calls are TRBV20-1 and TRBJ1-5; D call uncertain. V shed 3 bases and J shed 2 bases, with 11 bases lying between them. Germline values: CDR1 DFQATT, CDR2 SNEGSKA (reference sequence). This CDR3 contains 14 residues.

This clonotype showed up many times. The rearrangement links TRBV10-3 to TRBJ2-1, with 7 positions matching TRBD1. The V segment lost 1 base and the J segment 6 bases; nucleotides outside the gene matches: 9. Looked up from germline, CDR1 is ENHRY and CDR2 is SYGVKD. The CDR3 runs to 16 residues. CDR3 in amino acids: CAISELRQGRGNEQFF. The CDR3 nucleotides are TGTGCCATCAGTGAGTTAAGACAGGGAAGGGGCAATGAGCAGTTCTTC.

Points on this clonotype: A clone one base away is much larger, so this may be a read error. V usage is TRBV30 and J usage is TRBJ1-4, with no clear D. The CDR3 runs 15 residues. V lost 0 bases, J lost 10 bases, and 18 bases lay in between. The germline V gene has CDR1 GTSNPN and CDR2 SVGIG (reference sequence). The CDR3 bases are TGTGCCTGGAGTGTACATAAGGGCTTAGTGGCAAAACTGTTTTTT. Translation: CAWSVHKGLVAKLFF.

This clonotype has only one observation. A much larger clone differs from this one at a single base, so this may be a read error. The chain uses TRBV27 and TRBJ2-7; D is possibly TRBD2 (5 bases). CDR3 size: 15 residues. Germline values: CDR1 MNHEY, CDR2 SMNVEV (reference sequence). CDR3 nucleotide sequence: TGTGCCAGCAGTTTATCTCGGCGAGGGCTCTACAAGCAGTACTTC. Translating it yields CASSLSRRGLYKQYF.

CDR3 in amino acids: CASSTRGTGANVLTF. The CDR3 bases are TGTGCCAGCAGTACCCGGGGAACTGGGGCCAACGTCCTGACTTTC. The chain is built from TRBV28 and TRBJ2-6; TRBD2 is a possible D gene (5 bases). Germline values: CDR1 MDHEN, CDR2 SYDVKM. The ends were cut back, 5 bases at V and 2 bases at J, with 10 bases in the middle. CDR3 length equals 15 residues.

The chain couples TRBV10-2 to TRBJ1-5, with a possible D match to TRBD1 (6 bases). Germline V gives CDR1 WSHSY, CDR2 SAAADI. CDR3 length: 14 amino acids. With 5 bases removed from V and 7 bases from J, the gap between germline ends came to 15 bases. The chain's CDR3 is CASSFEGGGQPQHF. The DNA of the CDR3 is TGCGCCAGCAGTTTCGAGGGGGGCGGGCAGCCCCAGCATTTT.

This clonotype occurred a few times. The rearrangement uses TRBV14 and TRBJ1-2, with a possible D match to TRBD1 (5 bases). V dropped 4 bases and J dropped 6 bases, with 12 bases sitting between them. The CDR3 extends over 13 amino acids. In germline, CDR1 is SGHDN, CDR2 FVKESK. The CDR3 nucleotides read TGTGCCAGCAGCCGACCAGGGTACCATGGCTACACCTTC. The encoded protein is CASSRPGYHGYTF.

This clonotype was seen at least ten times. This sequence joins TRBV12-3 or TRBV12-4 and TRBJ1-2; a possible D gene is TRBD1 (5 bases). V gave up 0 bases and J gave up 6 bases, with 8 bases separating them. The CDR3 sequence is 13 residues long. The CDR3 sequence: CASSLASGHGYTF. CDR3 in DNA: TGTGCCAGCAGTTTAGCGTCGGGGCATGGCTACACCTTC.

The table lists this clonotype with many counts. J is TRBJ1-1 and V is TRBV18; D is perhaps TRBD1 (6 bases). V dropped 0 bases and J dropped 9 bases, with 8 bases sitting between them. Germline loops: CDR1 KGHSH, CDR2 LQKENI. CDR3 length: 12 amino acids. In nucleotides, the CDR3 is TGTGCCAGCTCACCACCGACAGGAAAAGCTTTCTTT. This sequence encodes CASSPPTGKAFF.

This clonotype showed up many times. The chain links TRBV2 to TRBJ2-7; TRBD1 matches 7 bases. Trimming at V came to 7 bases and at J to 3 bases, leaving 9 bases not matched to a gene. The CDR3 extends over 14 amino acids. Germline V gene lookup returns CDR1 SNHLY and CDR2 FYNNEI. As DNA, the CDR3 is TGTGCCAGCACCCGAGACAGGGCGCTCTACGAGCAGTACTTC. It is translated as CASTRDRALYEQYF.

This clonotype was picked up many times. The genes are TRBV28 and TRBJ2-1; D gene unclear. V dropped 3 bases and J dropped 9 bases, with 9 bases sitting between them. CDR3 size: 12 residues. Germline V CDR1 and CDR2: MDHEN, SYDVKM. As DNA, the CDR3 is TGTGCCAGCAGTTTGCCGACATCTGAGCAGTTCTTC. It yields the protein CASSLPTSEQFF.

This clonotype has ten or more counts. The chain employs TRBV28 and TRBJ2-3; no reliable D call. The CDR3 sequence is 15 residues long. Trimming pared 1 base from V and 0 bases from J, leaving 8 bases between. The germline V gene encodes CDR1 MDHEN and CDR2 SYDVKM. The CDR3 here is CASSLSPDSTDTQYF. The DNA of the CDR3 is TGTGCCAGCAGTTTATCCCCCGACAGCACAGATACGCAGTATTTT.

About this clonotype: A much larger clone sits a single nucleotide away, making a read error possible. The chain uses TRBV11-3 and TRBJ2-1; 11 bases are shared with TRBD2. The CDR3 is 13 residues long. CDR1 is SGHNT, CDR2 YENEEA, per germline. Unmatched junction bases numbered 2, after V lost 6 bases and J lost 7 bases. DNA of the CDR3: TGTGCCAGCAGGCGGACTAGCGGGAATGAGCAGTTCTTC. This sequence encodes CASRRTSGNEQFF.

This clonotype was recorded at least ten times. V usage is TRBV11-1 and J usage is TRBJ2-1, with 8 bases fitting TRBD2. The germline V gene encodes CDR1 SGHAT and CDR2 FQDESV (reference sequence). This CDR3 region has 19 residues. V lost 1 base and J lost 10; bases outside the gene matches: 21. CDR3 sequence (DNA): TGTGCCAGCAGCTTAGGGACCAGGGGCTGGGCTAGCGGGTCGGGAGAGCAGTTCTTC. Residues: CASSLGTRGWASGSGEQFF.

The genes are TRBV12-5 and TRBJ2-5; 10 bases align to TRBD1. J was trimmed by 1 base and V by 5 bases; bases with no gene match: 7. The germline V gene has CDR1 LGHNT and CDR2 FRNRAP. This CDR3 is built from 16 residues. The CDR3 nucleotides are TGTGCTAGTGGTATCGGACAGGGGGGTGCCCAAGAGACCCAGTACTTC. Amino acids: CASGIGQGGAQETQYF.

This clonotype occurred many times. The chain recombines TRBV20-1 with TRBJ2-7, with 9 bases lining up with TRBD2. The CDR3 length is 19 residues. Trimming cost V 1 base and J 2 bases; bases outside gene matches: 18. Looked up from germline, CDR1 is DFQATT and CDR2 is SNEGSKA (reference sequence). CDR3 residues: CSARAIPGLAARDTYEQYF. For the CDR3, the DNA is TGCAGTGCTAGAGCCATACCGGGACTAGCCGCGAGAGACACCTACGAGCAGTACTTC.

This chain uses TRBV7-2 with TRBJ2-5; TRBD2 agrees at 14 bases. The CDR3 contains 15 residues. J was trimmed by 2 bases and V by 5 bases; bases with no gene match: 1. The V gene's germline CDR1 is SGHTA and CDR2 FQGNSA. DNA for the CDR3: TGTGCCAGCAGCGGACTAGCGGGAGGTCAAGAGACCCAGTACTTC. Translated, it gives CASSGLAGGQETQYF.

This clonotype has ten or more counts. The J gene is TRBJ2-1, the V gene TRBV20-1; TRBD1 aligns across 7 bases. Unmatched junction bases numbered 11, after V lost 6 bases and J lost 3 bases. In germline, CDR1 is DFQATT, CDR2 SNEGSKA (reference sequence). The CDR3 consists of 15 residues. The CDR3 DNA sequence: TGCAGTGCCACGACCGGGACAGCCCTCTACAATGAGCAGTTCTTC. It translates to CSATTGTALYNEQFF.